The 19 T cell receptor beta chains in this list originate from one sample, sequenced in a study of blood T cell repertoires in COVID-19 (TCRdb year 2020). The library was generated by the immunoSEQ multiplex PCR assay. TCRdb's version of the immuneACCESS table is confined to in-frame rearrangements and falls short of the full clone set. An unresolved V gene accounts for under half of the shortfall where checked; the remainder is of unknown origin. The sample table holds about 310,000 clones, of which roughly 84% were seen once. 1% of the sample belongs to the ten largest clones. Source material: peripheral blood. The receptors were sampled from a man in his forties or fifties with active or convalescent COVID-19.

The chain carries TRBV5-1 and TRBJ2-5, with 7 bases identical to TRBD2. Germline V gene sequence: CDR1 SGHRS, CDR2 YFSETQ. After removal of 2 bases from V and 4 bases from J, the junction contained 8 bases not matched to a gene. The CDR3 loop spans 15 amino acids. The CDR3 sequence: CASSFGGSGAETQYF. The CDR3 nucleotides are TGCGCCAGCAGCTTTGGCGGGAGTGGGGCAGAGACCCAGTACTTC.

The CDR3 DNA is TGTGCCAGCAGCCAAAGGGGCCAGGGGGAATGGTCCTATAATTCACCCCTCCACTTT. This encodes CASSQRGQGEWSYNSPLHF. The chain links TRBV14 to TRBJ1-6; 7 bases line up with TRBD1. The germline gives CDR1 SGHDN, CDR2 FVKESK. The CDR3 consists of 19 residues. V lost 2 bases, J lost 1 base, and 11 bases stayed unmatched.

CDR3 residues: CASSIAGFAPLHF. CDR3 nucleotides: TGTGCCAGTAGTATAGCGGGGTTCGCACCCCTCCACTTT. This rearrangement joins TRBV19 to TRBJ1-6; D is unclear. Germline V gene lookup returns CDR1 LNHDA and CDR2 SQIVND (reference sequence). Trimming took off 1 base at V and 11 bases at J, with 9 bases between the two ends. This CDR3 comprises 13 residues.

As DNA, the CDR3 is TGTGCCAGCAGCTTGAGAACCGGGACAGGCTACAATGAGCAGTTCTTC. Translated: CASSLRTGTGYNEQFF. The chain carries TRBV5-6 and TRBJ2-1, with TRBD1 matching 8 bases. The germline CDR1 and CDR2 sequences are SGHDT and YYEEEE. Trimming at V came to 1 base and at J to 3 bases, leaving 6 bases not matched to a gene. This CDR3 is built from 16 residues.

This clone was detected once. The V and J genes are TRBV4-2 and TRBJ2-1; D is undetermined. This CDR3 spans 12 amino acids. Germline V gene sequence: CDR1 LGHNA, CDR2 YNFKEQ. V shed 4 bases and J shed 10 bases, with 11 bases lying between them. Written as DNA, the CDR3 is TGTGCCAGCAGCCCATCTCGAGTAGAGCAGTTCTTC. Its protein is CASSPSRVEQFF.

The genes are TRBV30 and TRBJ2-7; tentatively, D is TRBD1 (6 bases). This CDR3 is built from 14 residues. From germline, CDR1 is GTSNPN and CDR2 SVGIG (reference sequence). V was cut by 1 base and J by 2 bases, with 12 bases left in between. CDR3 sequence: CAWSGTTGAYEQYF. CDR3 DNA: TGTGCCTGGAGTGGGACGACAGGAGCCTACGAGCAGTACTTC.

The gene calls are TRBV6-6 and TRBJ1-2; D gene unclear. There are 15 residues in the CDR3. CDR1 and CDR2 from the germline V gene are MNHNY and SVGAGI (reference sequence). The V and J ends lost 4 bases and 2 bases respectively, with 14 bases between them. CDR3 bases: TGTGCCAGCAGTTTGGGCAGACAATTAAACTATGGCTACACCTTC. Its protein product is CASSLGRQLNYGYTF.

The genes are TRBV5-4 and TRBJ2-7; 8 nucleotides agree with TRBD2. This CDR3 region has 15 residues. Trimming took 3 bases from V and 4 from J; bases not matched to a gene: 9. In germline, CDR1 is SGHNT, CDR2 YYREEE (reference sequence). The CDR3 DNA is TGTGCCAGCAGCTCGACAGCGGGAGAGGGGTACGAGCAGTACTTC. Protein sequence: CASSSTAGEGYEQYF. The full variable domain, with the rest looked up from reference TRBV5-4 and TRBJ2-7, is ETGVTQSPTHLIKTRGQQVTLRCSSQSGHNTVSWYQQALGQGPQFIFQYYREEENGRGNFPPRFSGLQFPNYSSELNVNALELDDSALYLCASSSTAGEGYEQYFGPGTRLTVT.

The chain joins TRBV7-3 to TRBJ2-5; TRBD2 agrees at 7 bases. The CDR3 sequence is 13 residues long. The trim removed 1 base at V and 5 bases at J, leaving 1 base unmatched. The germline V gene encodes CDR1 SGHTA and CDR2 FQGTGA. The CDR3 loop is CASSLRGGETQYF. As DNA, the CDR3 is TGTGCCAGCAGCTTAAGGGGAGGGGAGACCCAGTACTTC.

The rearrangement links TRBV7-8 to TRBJ2-7; D ambiguous. This CDR3 has 13 residues. Trimming left V 5 bases short and J 3 bases short, with 11 bases between. In germline, CDR1 is SGHVS, CDR2 FQNEAQ. The chain's CDR3 is CASSPTLYYEQYF. CDR3 sequence (DNA): TGTGCCAGCAGCCCTACCCTTTACTACGAGCAGTACTTC.

Only one count was recorded for this clone. The V and J genes are TRBV28 and TRBJ1-2; 11 bases align to TRBD1. The ends lost 6 bases at V and 4 bases at J; junction bases unmatched: 10. The germline V gene encodes CDR1 MDHEN and CDR2 SYDVKM. CDR3 length: 16 residues. As DNA, the CDR3 is TGTGCCAGCAGCGATCTATCCGGGACAGGGGGCTATGGCTACACCTTC. Encoded protein: CASSDLSGTGGYGYTF.

J is TRBJ2-5 and V is TRBV18; D perhaps matches TRBD1 (5 bases). Germline CDR1 reads KGHSH; CDR2 reads LQKENI. V gave up 3 bases and J gave up 7 bases, with 18 bases separating them. The CDR3 length is 15 residues. CDR3 DNA sequence: TGTGCCAGCTCACCGACAGTGCAAGGGTCGGGGACCCAGTACTTC. Its protein is CASSPTVQGSGTQYF.

V and J are TRBV7-2 and TRBJ2-7; no reliable D call. The CDR3 extends over 11 amino acids. V was clipped by 4 bases and J by 3 bases, with 4 bases between them. The germline CDR1 and CDR2 sequences are SGHTA and FQGNSA. The CDR3 sequence is CASSSNYEQYF. CDR3 sequence (DNA): TGTGCCAGCAGCTCTAACTACGAGCAGTACTTC.

This rearrangement joins TRBV5-4 to TRBJ2-7, with 11 bases aligning to TRBD2. CDR1 SGHNT and CDR2 YYREEE come from the germline V gene (reference sequence). CDR3 length: 17 amino acids. Trimming took 4 bases from V and 2 from J; bases not matched to a gene: 11. CDR3 nucleotide sequence: TGTGCCAGCAGCCACCGACTAGCGGGAACAGGGGCCTACGAGCAGTACTTC. It yields the protein CASSHRLAGTGAYEQYF.

The gene calls are TRBV21-1 and TRBJ1-6; TRBD1, as called in the table, went unchecked against the DNA. TRBV21-1 is annotated as a pseudogene. The CDR3 runs 18 residues. In nucleotides, the CDR3 is TGTGCCAGCACCTGGTCAGGGGGCGCCGCCCCACTTGATTCACCCCTCCACTTT. Its protein is CASTWSGGAAPLDSPLHF.

J is TRBJ2-1 and V is TRBV20-1, with TRBD2 matching over 9 bases. Germline V gives CDR1 DFQATT, CDR2 SNEGSKA (reference sequence). This CDR3 comprises 15 residues. V lost 3 bases and J lost 2; bases outside the gene matches: 5. CDR3 in DNA: TGCAGTGCTAGTCGCGGGGGGGCCGCCTACAATGAGCAGTTCTTC. Encoded protein: CSASRGGAAYNEQFF.

The chain links TRBV2 to TRBJ1-3; tentative D call: TRBD1 (6 bases). The germline CDR1 and CDR2 sequences are SNHLY and FYNNEI. Trimming took 2 bases from V and 0 from J, leaving 14 bases between them. This CDR3 spans 17 amino acids. CDR3 amino acids: CASSERGGRYSGNTIYF. In DNA, the CDR3 is TGTGCCAGCAGTGAAAGAGGGGGACGTTACTCTGGAAACACCATATATTTT. Based on the CDR3 plus reference TRBV2 and TRBJ1-3, the full variable domain is EPEVTQTPSHQVTQMGQEVILRCVPISNHLYFYWYRQILGQKVEFLVSFYNNEISEKSEIFDDQFSVERPDGSNFTLKIRSTKLEDSAMYFCASSERGGRYSGNTIYFGEGSWLTVV.

This clone was recorded a few times. This CDR3 is also generated by other DNA sequences in the sample. This chain joins TRBV7-9 and TRBJ1-4; D perhaps matches TRBD1 (5 bases). CDR1 is SEHNR and CDR2 is FQNEAQ in the germline V gene (reference sequence). V lost 5 bases to trimming and J lost 8 bases, with 9 bases between them. This CDR3 contains 12 residues. For the CDR3, the DNA is TGTGCCAGCAGCCCCGGGGGGGAAAAACTGTTTTTT. Translation: CASSPGGEKLFF.

The rearrangement links TRBV6-5 to TRBJ2-5, with a weak D call TRBD1 (5 bases). The CDR3 runs to 14 residues. Between the trimmed V and J ends, which lost 2 bases and 7 bases, there was a span of 14 bases. The germline V gene has CDR1 MNHEY and CDR2 SVGAGI. The CDR3 is CASSYRAGPGTQYF. Here the CDR3 DNA reads TGTGCCAGCAGTTACAGGGCAGGGCCCGGGACCCAGTACTTC.